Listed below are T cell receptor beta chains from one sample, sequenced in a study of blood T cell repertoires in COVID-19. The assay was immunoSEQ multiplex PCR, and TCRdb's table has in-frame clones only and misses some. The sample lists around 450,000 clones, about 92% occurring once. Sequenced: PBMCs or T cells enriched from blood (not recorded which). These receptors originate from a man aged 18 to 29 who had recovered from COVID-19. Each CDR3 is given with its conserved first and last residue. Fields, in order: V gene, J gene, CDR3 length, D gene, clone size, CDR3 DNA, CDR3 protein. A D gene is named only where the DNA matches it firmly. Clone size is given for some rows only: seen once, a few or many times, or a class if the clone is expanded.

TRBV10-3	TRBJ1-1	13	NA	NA	TGTGCCATCAGTGAGTCCAGGCAGAGTGAAGCTTTCTTT	CAISESRQSEAFF
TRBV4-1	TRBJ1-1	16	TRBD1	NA	TGCGCCAGCAGCCCCTTGACAGGGCGTGTGACTAGTGAAGCTTTCTTT	CASSPLTGRVTSEAFF
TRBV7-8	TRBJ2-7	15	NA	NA	TGTGCCAGCAGCTTAGCCCAGGGGCCCTCCTACGAGCAGTACTTC	CASSLAQGPSYEQYF
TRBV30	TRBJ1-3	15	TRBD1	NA	TGTGCCTGGAGTGTCGACAGGGAGACTGGAAACACCATATATTTT	CAWSVDRETGNTIYF
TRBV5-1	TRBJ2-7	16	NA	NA	TGCGCCAGCAGCGAACAAGGCGGAACGCCATCCTACGAGCAGTACTTC	CASSEQGGTPSYEQYF
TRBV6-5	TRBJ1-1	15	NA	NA	TGTGCCAGCAGAGCAGGGTTTGAGGTCGACACTGAAGCTTTCTTT	CASRAGFEVDTEAFF
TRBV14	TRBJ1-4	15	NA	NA	TGTGCCAGCAGCCAAGATTTCACAGGGTATGAAAAACTGTTTTTT	CASSQDFTGYEKLFF
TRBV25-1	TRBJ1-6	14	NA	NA	TGTGCCAGCAGTGAAAGCTCTTTCAATTCACCCCTCCACTTT	CASSESSFNSPLHF
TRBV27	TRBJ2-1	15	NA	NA	TGTGCCAGCAGTTCTCTTGACAGGAGATACAATGAGCAGTTCTTC	CASSSLDRRYNEQFF
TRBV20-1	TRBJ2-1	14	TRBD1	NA	TGCAGTGCTAGTGGGACAGGGGGCTTATCTGAGCAGTTCTTC	CSASGTGGLSEQFF
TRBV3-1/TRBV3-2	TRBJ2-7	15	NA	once	TGTGCCAGCAGCCAAGATGGGACACCGGTGGATGAGCAGTACTTC	CASSQDGTPVDEQYF
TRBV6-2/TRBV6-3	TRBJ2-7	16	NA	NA	TGTGCCAGCAGTTACGGGCGTCGGAGGCAGAAGTACGAGCAGTACTTC	CASSYGRRRQKYEQYF
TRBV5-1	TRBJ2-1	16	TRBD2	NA	TGCGCCAGCAGCTGGGGCCTAGCGGGAGGAACGTTGGAGCAGTTCTTC	CASSWGLAGGTLEQFF
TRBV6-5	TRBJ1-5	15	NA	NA	TGTGCCAGCGTCTTCGGGGACTATAGCAATCAGCCCCAGCATTTT	CASVFGDYSNQPQHF
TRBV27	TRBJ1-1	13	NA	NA	TGTGCCAGCAGGGTATACAGTAACACTGAAGCTTTCTTT	CASRVYSNTEAFF
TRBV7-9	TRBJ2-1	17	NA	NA	TGTGCCAGCAGCCTGGTGGCAGGGGCCAATTCCTACAATGAGCAGTTCTTC	CASSLVAGANSYNEQFF
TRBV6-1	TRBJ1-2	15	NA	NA	TGTGCCAGCAGTGAAGCGCTGGGGGGTTTCTATGGCTACACCTTC	CASSEALGGFYGYTF
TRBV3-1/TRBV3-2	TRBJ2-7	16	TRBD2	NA	TGTGCCACCAGCCAAGATTTGGGGGGGGGTTCCTACGAGCAGTACTTC	CATSQDLGGGSYEQYF
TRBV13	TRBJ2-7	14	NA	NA	TGTGCCAGCAGCCTACTCGCCAGGGCAGAAGAGCAGTACTTC	CASSLLARAEEQYF
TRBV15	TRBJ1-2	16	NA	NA	TGTGCCACCAGCAGAGATGAGGGGGATCCGGGCTATGGCTACACCTTC	CATSRDEGDPGYGYTF
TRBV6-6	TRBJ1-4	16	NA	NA	TGTGCCAGCAGCCTCCCCGACAGCGCTTTTAATGAAAAACTGTTTTTT	CASSLPDSAFNEKLFF
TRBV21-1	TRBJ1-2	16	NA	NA	TGTGCCAGCAGCAAAGCCCCCTGGCCACAGTTTTATGGCTACACCTTC	CASSKAPWPQFYGYTF
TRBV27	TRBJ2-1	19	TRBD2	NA	TGTGCCAGCAGTTTCACCTCCGGGACTAGCGGGAGATTGTACAATGAGCAGTTCTTC	CASSFTSGTSGRLYNEQFF
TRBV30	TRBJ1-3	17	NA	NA	TGTGCCTGGAGCCGGGACACCTACCCGAGCTCTGGAAACACCATATATTTT	CAWSRDTYPSSGNTIYF
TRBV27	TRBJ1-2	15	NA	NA	TGTGCCAGCAGTTCACTCCCATATGGTGGAGCAGGCTACACCTTC	CASSSLPYGGAGYTF
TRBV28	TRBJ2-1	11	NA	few	TGTGCCAGCAGTCCAGACAGGGAGCAGTTCTTC	CASSPDREQFF
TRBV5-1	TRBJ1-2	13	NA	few	TGCGCCAGCAGCTTGGCGGAGGGAGCTGGCTACACCTTC	CASSLAEGAGYTF
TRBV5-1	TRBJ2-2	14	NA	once	TGCGCCAGCAGTTCCCAGGGAGGCACCGGGGAGCTGTTTTTT	CASSSQGGTGELFF
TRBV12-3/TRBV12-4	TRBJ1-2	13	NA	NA	TGTGCCAGCAGTTCTGACAGAATCTATGGCTACACCTTC	CASSSDRIYGYTF
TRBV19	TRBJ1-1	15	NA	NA	TGTGCCAGTTACGGATCCGGAGCCTTAAACACTGAAGCTTTCTTT	CASYGSGALNTEAFF
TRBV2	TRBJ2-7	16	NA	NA	TGTGCCAGCAGTGGGAAATGGGGGCTTACCGCCTACGAGCAGTACTTC	CASSGKWGLTAYEQYF
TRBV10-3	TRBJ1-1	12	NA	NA	TGTGCCATCAGCAGGTTGGACACTGAAGCTTTCTTT	CAISRLDTEAFF
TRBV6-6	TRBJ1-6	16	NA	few	TGTGCCAGCAGTCGACGAAGGGACTGGGATAATTCACCCCTCCACTTT	CASSRRRDWDNSPLHF
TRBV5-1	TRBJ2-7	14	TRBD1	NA	TGCGCCAGCTCTAAGACGGGACAGGTATACGAGCAGTACTTC	CASSKTGQVYEQYF
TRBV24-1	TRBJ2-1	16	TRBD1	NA	TGTGCCACCAGTGACACAGGGGCAATCGGTTACAATGAGCAGTTCTTC	CATSDTGAIGYNEQFF
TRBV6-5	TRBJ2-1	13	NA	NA	TGTGCCAGCAGCAGGACACCCTACAATGAGCAGTTCTTC	CASSRTPYNEQFF
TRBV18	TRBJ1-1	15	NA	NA	TGTGCCAGCTCACCAGTTACCGGGGGGCCCACTGAAGCTTTCTTT	CASSPVTGGPTEAFF
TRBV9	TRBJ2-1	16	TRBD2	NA	TGTGCCAGCAGCGTCCCGACTAGCGGGAGGGTATCTGAGCAGTTCTTC	CASSVPTSGRVSEQFF
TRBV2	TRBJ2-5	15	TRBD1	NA	TGTGCCAGCAGCCGAAATTTACAGGGGGTGGGGACCCAGTACTTC	CASSRNLQGVGTQYF
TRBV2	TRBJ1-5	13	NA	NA	TGTGCCAGCCAGCAGGGGAGGGATCAGCCCCAGCATTTT	CASQQGRDQPQHF
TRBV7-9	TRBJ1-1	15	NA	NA	TGTGCCAGCAGCTTAGTACCGAGGAGTTTCACTGAAGCTTTCTTT	CASSLVPRSFTEAFF
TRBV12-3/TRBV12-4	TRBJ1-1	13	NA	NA	TGTGCCAGCAGTTTGGGGCAGAACACTGAAGCTTTCTTT	CASSLGQNTEAFF